This record looks at one TCR beta chain sequence and its context. This entry comes from a study of blood T cell repertoires in COVID-19. V was clipped by 2 bases and J by 4 bases, with 15 bases between them. Germline V gene lookup returns CDR1 MDHEN and CDR2 SYDVKM. The CDR3 covers 15 residues. Profiled with immunoSEQ multiplex PCR; TCRdb holds only in-frame clones, not every one. Of about 270,000 clones listed, 65% to 90% are singletons. This receptor was taken from a woman in her seventies with COVID-19, enrolled during active disease. Sequencing was done on a sample of peripheral blood. The V call is TRBV28, the J call TRBJ2-7, with D possibly being TRBD2 (6 bases). In nucleotides, the CDR3 is TGTGCCAGCAGTTTAGGGAACGGGGGTCCGTACGAGCAGTACTTC. This translates into CASSLGNGGPYEQYF.